What follows describes a single T cell receptor beta chain. Its antigen is currently unknown. The data derive from a study of OX40 agonist ivuxolimab in advanced cancers. Using immunoSEQ multiplex PCR, the repertoire was profiled, and TCRdb retains in-frame clones only, with some absent. The repertoire holds about 58,000 clones, with approximately 80% as singletons. This CDR3 spans 15 amino acids. Trimming removed 7 bases at V and 4 bases at J, with 19 bases between. The germline gives CDR1 LGHNA, CDR2 YNFKEQ. Autoimmune disease history or systemic immunosuppression led to patients being barred. Broader study findings: In the 0.1 to 3.0 mg/kg range, CD4+ and CD8+ blood T cells had expanded clonally by week 6.

The material was CD4+ or CD8+ T cells sorted from blood, obtained in a trial of the OX40 agonist ivuxolimab. This sequence joins TRBV4-2 and TRBJ1-2; maybe TRBD1 (6 bases). The source of this sequence is an adult with an advanced solid tumor such as melanoma, head and neck, liver or kidney cancer. The CDR3, as DNA: TGTGCCAGCACTCCCGAGGGGGGGCGCTTCTATGGCTACACCTTC. Its translation: CASTPEGGRFYGYTF.